This T cell receptor beta chain was found in a study of T-cell memory formation after mild COVID-19. Turning to the study itself: In these data, TCR clusters were largely donor specific.

As concerns this clonotype: Its antigen is not known. This clone may be a read error of a much larger clone one base away.

Using its own MiXCR run on the 5' RACE reads, TCRdb lists one record per CDR3 protein. The repertoire holds 300,000 to 400,000 distinct CDR3 sequences, approximately 15% seen once, with about 22% in the top ten. Study-wide findings and caveats: Cross-reactive memory seemingly joined, as some responding clones were found in pre-infection memory. Among CD4+ contracting clones, most were CM and EM, and CD8+ ones EMRA.

The CDR3 covers 14 residues. Germline V gene data show CDR1 as MGHRA and CDR2 as YSYEKL. Trimming left V 0 bases short and J 1 base short, with 6 bases between. The receptor's source is a man aged 18 to 30 who had mild COVID-19 (a few samples of this study predate the infection). Cell type and time point are not known. This chain joins TRBV4-1 and TRBJ1-1, with D unclear. Material: PBMCs or a T cell subset sorted from them (not recorded which). The CDR3 coding sequence is TGCGCCAGCAGCCAAGATCCAGAGAACACTGAAGCTTTCTTT. This translates into CASSQDPENTEAFF.